Sequencing of this TCR beta chain was carried out in a study of T-cell reconstitution after alpha-beta-depleted transplantation in children listed by TCRdb under 2016. General notes on the study: Using TCR repertoire profiling, the study followed T-cell immune reconstitution in a quantitative way in children after TCRalphabeta/CD19-depleted allogeneic hematopoietic cell transplantation.

Library creation used PCR. The data were produced on an Illumina HiSeq 2500. TCR library preparation used molecular barcoding, with unique molecular identifiers applied to normalize quantification of the TCRbeta repertoire. The raw public reads went through TCRdb reprocessing: fastp at Q25, MiXCR clone calling, in-frame beta chains kept. Each record represents a unique CDR3 protein, reported with the most common genes and DNA among its rows. Across this sample there are under 850,000 distinct CDR3 sequences, with 13% seen only once. The ten largest clones represent 0.79% of the sample. V is reduced by 0 bases and J by 0 bases, leaving a spacing of 13 bases between them. As encoded in the germline V gene, CDR1 is LGHNA while CDR2 is YNFKEQ. The CDR3, cysteine through phenylalanine, is 17 amino acids long. CDR3 DNA only is kept here, 51 bases in frame from base 1. In this sample, this clonotype turned up a few times. The target of this receptor is not known. No qualities accompany the bases; no much larger clone lies one base away.

This specimen's treatment or condition label, interpreted: allogeneic hematopoietic cell transplantation with graft depleted of TCRalphabeta T cells and CD19 B cells. The children who served as transplant recipients had been given grafts of TCRalphabeta/CD19-depleted allogeneic hematopoietic cells. The full study reports these points: About two months after transplant, the apparently early recovery of alphabetaT-cell counts reportedly depended on just several hundred clones that had expanded rapidly and came from non-depleted graft cells. In some patients, the high TCRbeta diversity seen at day 60 was put down to recipient T cells and intrathymic progenitors that had survived conditioning. The frequencies of hyperexpanded clones fell over the following months, and after one year, T-cell counts and TCRbeta diversity were mostly attributed to newly produced T cells.

The sample in question was PBMCs, obtained before TCRalphabeta/CD19-depleted stem cell transplant. The receptor's source is a girl aged 2-10 years with congenital amegakaryocytic thrombocytopenia, due to receive a stem cell transplant. The V and J genes are TRBV4-2 and TRBJ2-3; TRBD2 might be the D gene, on 6 matching bases. Read as DNA, the sequence is TGTGCCAGCAGCCAAGATCTGGTGGGAGGCAGCACAGATACGCAGTATTTT. It translates to CASSQDLVGGSTDTQYF.